The 10 T cell receptor beta chains in this list originate from one sample, sequenced in a study of cytomegalovirus exposure and HLA in healthy donors. With 60 Vbeta and 13 Jbeta primers, the PCR was carried out. The table came from immunoSEQ multiplex PCR; TCRdb's copy has only in-frame clones and leaves some out. This table has about 140,000 clones, around 80% appearing once. Sequencing input: PBMCs. These receptors were taken from a man in his thirties or forties in good health and CMV-seropositive.

The chain couples TRBV28 to TRBJ1-6, with 7 bases that match TRBD1. Looked up from germline, CDR1 is MDHEN and CDR2 is SYDVKM. With 6 bases clipped from V and 1 base from J, the junction kept 6 bases outside the gene matches. The CDR3 has 16 residues. The CDR3 protein is CASRERQGSYNSPLHF. CDR3 DNA: TGTGCCAGCAGAGAAAGACAGGGATCCTATAATTCACCCCTCCACTTT.

The chain is built from TRBV19 and TRBJ1-1; a possible D gene is TRBD1 (6 bases). V was shortened by 5 bases and J by 10 bases, with 23 bases between the two germline ends. Germline V lookup: CDR1 LNHDA, CDR2 SQIVND (reference sequence). The CDR3 contains 15 residues. The CDR3 protein is CASSGLNRASRRAFF. CDR3 DNA sequence: TGTGCCAGTAGTGGCTTGAACAGGGCAAGTCGTCGAGCTTTCTTT.

The chain employs TRBV11-3 and TRBJ2-5; TRBD2 agrees at 7 bases. The CDR3 has 16 residues. The junction had 12 bases not matched to a gene; V was cut back by 3 bases and J by 5 bases. Germline V lookup: CDR1 SGHNT, CDR2 YENEEA. CDR3 sequence: CASSFGGRLTTETQYF. In DNA form, the CDR3 reads TGTGCCAGCAGCTTCGGGGGGAGGCTAACCACGGAGACCCAGTACTTC.

The chain employs TRBV4-1 and TRBJ1-5; D possibly corresponds to TRBD1 (6 bases). CDR3 length equals 15 residues. Germline V gene lookup returns CDR1 MGHRA and CDR2 YSYEKL. Trimming left V 4 bases short and J 7 bases short, with 17 bases between. Here the CDR3 reads CASSRTTGSLQPQHF. CDR3 DNA: TGCGCCAGCAGCCGCACTACAGGGTCTTTGCAGCCCCAGCATTTT.

The V call is TRBV5-1, the J call TRBJ1-1; 8 nucleotides agree with TRBD1. This CDR3 contains 15 residues. Trimming removed 5 bases from V and 0 bases from J; junction bases left unmatched: 6. Germline lookup yields CDR1 SGHRS and CDR2 YFSETQ. Written as DNA, the CDR3 is TGCGCCAGCAGTAGTTGGACAGGGTTGAACACTGAAGCTTTCTTT. As protein: CASSSWTGLNTEAFF.

The chain has TRBV5-1 and TRBJ1-1, with unresolved D. The germline V and J ends were trimmed by 0 bases and 5 bases, with 11 bases remaining between them. The CDR3 runs 14 residues. Germline-derived CDR1 and CDR2 are SGHRS and YFSETQ. The CDR3 loop is CASSLGTTGTEAFF. The CDR3 bases are TGCGCCAGCAGCTTGGGAACGACGGGAACTGAAGCTTTCTTT.

The gene calls are TRBV5-1 and TRBJ2-2; weak D call: TRBD2 (5 bases). From germline, CDR1 is SGHRS and CDR2 YFSETQ. The V and J ends lost 0 bases and 4 bases respectively, with 10 bases between them. The CDR3 has 15 residues. CDR3 DNA: TGCGCCAGCAGCTTGGAGGGTCGGGGCACCGGGGAGCTGTTTTTT. It translates to CASSLEGRGTGELFF.

The chain recombines TRBV7-2 with TRBJ2-5, with 7 positions matching TRBD1. With the DNA end fitting TRBJ2-7 better, the J assignment may be wrong. The germline V gene encodes CDR1 SGHTA and CDR2 FQGNSA. The CDR3 sequence is 14 residues long. Written as DNA, the CDR3 is TGTGCCAGCAGCCCCCGACAGGGTTGGTACGAGCAGTACTTC. Translation gives CASSPRQGWYEQYF.

This clone was detected only a few times. The chain uses TRBV11-1 and TRBJ1-2; D gene unclear. CDR1 SGHAT and CDR2 FQDESV come from the germline V gene (reference sequence). Trimming removed 3 bases from V and 8 bases from J, with 13 bases in between. The CDR3 covers 13 residues. CDR3 DNA: TGTGCCAGCAGCTTCGGTCTTCAGAGGGGCTACACCTTC. It encodes CASSFGLQRGYTF.

This chain connects TRBV2 to TRBJ2-2, with 7 bases that match TRBD1. CDR3 size: 13 residues. The V gene end was trimmed by 11 bases and the J gene end by 6 bases; junction bases not matched to a gene: 9. The germline V gene encodes CDR1 SNHLY and CDR2 FYNNEI. The chain's CDR3 is CAARQGWAGELFF. The CDR3 DNA is TGTGCCGCAAGACAGGGTTGGGCCGGGGAGCTGTTTTTT.